The next 31 T cell receptor beta chains were all read from a single sample in a study of shared clonotypes between healthy human individuals. Using immunoSEQ multiplex PCR, the repertoire was profiled, and TCRdb retains in-frame clones only, with some absent. The sample consists of more than 600,000 clones, about 90% of them appearing once. The naive CD8 population came from CD45RO-negative cells selected for CCR7, without terminally differentiated effector memory CD45RA+ cells. Sequenced sample: naive CD8+ T cells sorted from blood. Receptors were obtained from a man younger than 40 in good health.

The CDR3 loop is CSVVPEDYNEQFF. In DNA form, the CDR3 reads TGCAGCGTCGTACCTGAGGATTACAATGAGCAGTTCTTC. The J gene is TRBJ2-1, the V gene TRBV29-1; D not resolved. CDR3 size: 13 residues. Germline V gene sequence: CDR1 SQVTM, CDR2 ANQGSEA. Deletions cut 6 bases from V and 4 bases from J, with 13 bases between.

The chain links TRBV5-4 to TRBJ2-1, with 7 bases fitting TRBD1. The germline V gene has CDR1 SGHNT and CDR2 YYREEE (reference sequence). With 1 base clipped from V and 0 bases from J, the junction kept 10 bases outside the gene matches. CDR3 length equals 18 residues. In DNA, the CDR3 is TGTGCCAGCAGCTTGAGGACAGGCCCACCGAGCTCCTACAATGAGCAGTTCTTC. Protein product: CASSLRTGPPSSYNEQFF.

The gene calls are TRBV6-1 and TRBJ2-1; possible D gene TRBD2, 5 bases. The V and J ends lost 0 bases and 12 bases respectively, with 15 bases between them. This CDR3 contains 14 residues. Germline V gene data show CDR1 as MNHNS and CDR2 as SASEGT. The CDR3 loop reads CASSEAVRGFMQFF. Written as DNA, the CDR3 is TGTGCCAGCAGTGAAGCAGTTCGGGGTTTTATGCAGTTCTTC.

V gene TRBV6-1 combines with J gene TRBJ1-2, with D perhaps matching TRBD1 (6 bases). Germline V lookup: CDR1 MNHNS, CDR2 SASEGT. V lost 8 bases, J lost 7 bases, and 17 bases lay in between. This CDR3 comprises 13 residues. CDR3 in DNA: TGTGCCAGCGGTACTCTGGGGGGCGGTGGCTACACCTTC. Translation gives CASGTLGGGGYTF.

V is TRBV27 and J is TRBJ2-1; 8 nucleotides align to TRBD2. Germline CDR1 and CDR2: MNHEY and SMNVEV (reference sequence). CDR3 length equals 16 residues. The V gene end was trimmed by 6 bases and the J gene end by 6 bases; junction bases not matched to a gene: 13. This CDR3 is CASSQNPAGVPNEQFF. The CDR3 region has the DNA TGTGCCAGCAGCCAAAACCCAGCGGGAGTTCCCAATGAGCAGTTCTTC.

The V call is TRBV14, the J call TRBJ2-7, with 11 bases lining up with TRBD2. The CDR3 length is 14 residues. Germline CDR1 reads SGHDN; CDR2 reads FVKESK. After removal of 7 bases from V and 4 bases from J, the junction contained 6 bases not matched to a gene. The CDR3: CASNLAGGGYEQYF. The CDR3 DNA follows: TGTGCCAGCAACCTAGCGGGAGGTGGTTACGAGCAGTACTTC. The full variable domain, completed using reference TRBV14 and TRBJ2-7, is EAGVTQFPSHSVIEKGQTVTLRCDPISGHDNLYWYRRVMGKEIKFLLHFVKESKQDESGMPNNRFLAERTGGTYSTLKVQPAELEDSGVYFCASNLAGGGYEQYFGPGTRLTVT.

The J gene is TRBJ2-2, the V gene TRBV28, with TRBD2 as a possible D gene (6 bases). The CDR3 sequence is 15 residues long. The germline V gene encodes CDR1 MDHEN and CDR2 SYDVKM. V lost 4 bases, J lost 2 bases, and 11 bases lay in between. The CDR3 loop is CASSSGELNTGELFF. CDR3 nucleotide sequence: TGTGCCAGCAGTTCGGGGGAGCTAAACACCGGGGAGCTGTTTTTT.

V and J are TRBV7-9 and TRBJ2-5; a weak D match, TRBD1 (6 bases). Germline V lookup: CDR1 SEHNR, CDR2 FQNEAQ (reference sequence). V was shortened by 6 bases and J by 4 bases, with 12 bases between the two germline ends. The length of the CDR3 is 13 residues. The CDR3 sequence: CASSSTGPETQYF. The CDR3 bases are TGTGCCAGCAGTTCAACAGGGCCAGAGACCCAGTACTTC.

The chain carries TRBV18 and TRBJ2-1; TRBD1 or TRBD2 may be the D gene (6 bases each). This CDR3 contains 14 residues. CDR1 is KGHSH, CDR2 LQKENI, per germline. With 0 bases removed from V and 7 bases from J, the gap between germline ends came to 10 bases. Here the CDR3 DNA reads TGTGCCAGCTCACCACCGACGGGGGCAAATGAGCAGTTCTTC. Translation gives CASSPPTGANEQFF.

V is TRBV6-4 and J is TRBJ2-7; the match to TRBD1 covers 8 bases. The CDR3 is made up of 13 amino acids. The V gene end was trimmed by 7 bases and the J gene end by 3 bases; junction bases not matched to a gene: 5. Per germline, CDR1 MRHNA and CDR2 SNTAGT. The CDR3 here is CASIRDRFYEQYF. The CDR3 nucleotides read TGTGCCAGCATACGGGACAGGTTCTACGAGCAGTACTTC.

The chain's CDR3 is CASSLSTVRLERYEQYF. The CDR3 region has the DNA TGTGCCAGCAGTTTATCGACGGTGAGATTAGAACGCTACGAGCAGTACTTC. This chain links TRBV27 with TRBJ2-7; the D is unclear. Deletions cut 0 bases from V and 3 bases from J, with 18 bases between. Germline CDR1 reads MNHEY; CDR2 reads SMNVEV (reference sequence). This CDR3 has 17 residues.

This sequence joins TRBV19 and TRBJ2-7; D is perhaps TRBD1 or TRBD2 (5 bases each). Germline V CDR1 and CDR2: LNHDA, SQIVND (reference sequence). Trimming took 4 bases from V and 2 from J, leaving 15 bases between them. The CDR3 has 15 residues. Here the CDR3 DNA reads TGTGCCAGTAGTAAGCGGTCCGGGGACCCCTACGAGCAGTACTTC. Its protein is CASSKRSGDPYEQYF.

This chain uses TRBV28 with TRBJ2-1; no definite D call. V dropped 7 bases and J dropped 4 bases, with 14 bases sitting between them. Germline CDR1 is MDHEN and CDR2 is SYDVKM. The CDR3 sequence is 14 residues long. The CDR3 loop is CASKDPPRYNEQFF. Written as DNA, the CDR3 is TGTGCCAGCAAAGACCCACCGAGGTACAATGAGCAGTTCTTC.

In its sample, this clone was seen a few times. Additional DNA sequences in this sample encode the identical CDR3. The chain couples TRBV27 to TRBJ2-3; D unresolved. The germline V gene has CDR1 MNHEY and CDR2 SMNVEV (reference sequence). CDR3 length: 12 amino acids. Trimming took 3 bases from V and 4 from J, leaving 5 bases between them. The CDR3 coding sequence is TGTGCCAGCAGTTTGAGGTCAGATACGCAGTATTTT. Protein sequence: CASSLRSDTQYF.

This rearrangement joins TRBV19 to TRBJ1-4; TRBD1 matches at 8 bases. CDR1 and CDR2 from the germline V gene are LNHDA and SQIVND (reference sequence). There are 17 residues in the CDR3. J lost 5 bases, V lost 3 bases, and 11 bases had no gene match. The CDR3 spells CASSIPPMTGANEKLFF. CDR3 DNA: TGTGCCAGTAGTATCCCGCCGATGACAGGGGCGAATGAAAAACTGTTTTTT.

The chain links TRBV19 to TRBJ2-3; D remains ambiguous. Germline V CDR1 and CDR2: LNHDA, SQIVND (reference sequence). V gave up 7 bases and J gave up 2 bases, with 10 bases separating them. CDR3 length: 13 amino acids. In DNA form, the CDR3 reads TGTGCCAGTAATTCTAGACTCACAGATACGCAGTATTTT. Encoded protein: CASNSRLTDTQYF. Drawing the rest from reference TRBV19 and TRBJ2-3, the complete variable domain is DGGITQSPKYLFRKEGQNVTLSCEQNLNHDAMYWYRQDPGQGLRLIYYSQIVNDFQKGDIAEGYSVSREKKESFPLTVTSAQKNPTAFYLCASNSRLTDTQYFGPGTRLTVL.

V usage is TRBV11-3 and J usage is TRBJ2-1; D tentatively reads TRBD1 or TRBD2 (5 bases each). The CDR3 sequence is 12 residues long. Germline CDR1 SGHNT, CDR2 YENEEA. Trimming cost V 5 bases and J 8 bases, with 10 bases left between them. The CDR3 spells CASSVGDDEQFF. CDR3 coding DNA: TGTGCCAGCAGCGTAGGGGACGATGAGCAGTTCTTC.

The rearrangement uses TRBV7-2 and TRBJ2-5, with a possible D match to TRBD2 (6 bases). The ends were cut back, 5 bases at V and 2 bases at J, with 15 bases in the middle. Germline lookup yields CDR1 SGHTA and CDR2 FQGNSA. The CDR3 is 15 residues long. The DNA for the CDR3 is TGTGCCAGCAGCCCGGACGGGACTCTTCAAGAGACCCAGTACTTC. Its protein product is CASSPDGTLQETQYF. The whole variable domain, remainder taken from reference TRBV7-2 and TRBJ2-5, is GAGVSQSPSNKVTEKGKDVELRCDPISGHTALYWYRQSLGQGLEFLIYFQGNSAPDKSGLPSDRFSAERTGGSVSTLTIQRTQQEDSAVYLCASSPDGTLQETQYFGPGTRLLVL.

V gene TRBV18 combines with J gene TRBJ2-1; possibly TRBD2 for D (6 bases). Trimming removed 2 bases at V and 1 base at J, with 15 bases between. CDR1 KGHSH and CDR2 LQKENI come from the germline V gene. This CDR3 spans 17 amino acids. Written as DNA, the CDR3 is TGTGCCAGCTCACCAGGTCGGGGGAAGGAATCCTACAATGAGCAGTTCTTC. As protein: CASSPGRGKESYNEQFF.

This clone was counted a single time. This chain connects TRBV9 to TRBJ2-2; the D is unclear. CDR3 length equals 12 residues. The germline V gene has CDR1 SGDLS and CDR2 YYNGEE. V lost 0 bases to trimming and J lost 7 bases, with 4 bases between them. CDR3 protein: CASSVDHGELFF. The DNA for the CDR3 is TGTGCCAGCAGCGTAGACCACGGGGAGCTGTTTTTT.

The J gene is TRBJ1-1, the V gene TRBV5-5; TRBD1 aligns across 9 bases. Unmatched junction bases numbered 11, after V lost 5 bases and J lost 3 bases. The CDR3 loop spans 16 amino acids. Germline-derived CDR1 and CDR2 are SGHKS and YYEKEE (reference sequence). CDR3 DNA sequence: TGTGCCAGCAGTTACACAGGGGGCTTCGAGGACACTGAAGCTTTCTTT. This encodes CASSYTGGFEDTEAFF.

This sequence joins TRBV5-1 and TRBJ1-4; the D is unclear. Germline CDR1 SGHRS, CDR2 YFSETQ. V lost 1 base to trimming and J lost 7 bases, with 14 bases between them. The CDR3 runs to 15 residues. The CDR3 here is CASSLSVTRGEKLFF. For the CDR3, the DNA is TGCGCCAGCAGCTTGAGCGTAACCCGGGGTGAAAAACTGTTTTTT.

The chain uses TRBV20-1 and TRBJ2-5; D is unclear. Germline CDR1 DFQATT, CDR2 SNEGSKA (reference sequence). The CDR3 spans 11 residues. The germline V and J ends were trimmed by 1 base and 7 bases, with 7 bases remaining between them. The DNA for the CDR3 is TGCAGTGCTAGAGCGGAATGGACCCAGTACTTC. It translates to CSARAEWTQYF.

The V call is TRBV7-8, the J call TRBJ1-1; unclear D gene. The CDR3 extends over 17 amino acids. Looked up from germline, CDR1 is SGHVS and CDR2 is FQNEAQ. V was pared by 3 bases and J by 8 bases, with 25 bases between. The CDR3 is CASSFRPDGGPLQEAFF. The CDR3 bases are TGTGCCAGCAGCTTTAGACCTGATGGAGGGCCGCTACAGGAAGCTTTCTTT.

The gene calls are TRBV27 and TRBJ1-3; TRBD1 is a possible D gene (5 bases). Trimming removed 5 bases at V and 0 bases at J, with 11 bases between. The CDR3 is 15 amino acids. Germline CDR1 reads MNHEY; CDR2 reads SMNVEV (reference sequence). The CDR3 reads CASSKQGNSGNTIYF. The DNA for the CDR3 is TGTGCCAGCAGTAAGCAGGGTAACTCTGGAAACACCATATATTTT.

The rearrangement joins TRBV5-6 to TRBJ2-3; no definite D call. This CDR3 has 15 amino acids. Germline values: CDR1 SGHDT, CDR2 YYEEEE. Trimming removed 1 base from V and 4 bases from J, with 13 bases in between. This CDR3 reads CASSLSAALADTQYF. The CDR3, as DNA: TGTGCCAGCAGCTTGTCTGCCGCCCTAGCAGATACGCAGTATTTT.

The V and J genes are TRBV11-2 and TRBJ2-1, with D perhaps assigned TRBD1 or TRBD2 (5 bases each). Trimming removed 4 bases from V and 4 bases from J, with 11 bases in between. The CDR3 sequence is 14 residues long. Germline values: CDR1 SGHAT, CDR2 FQNNGV. The CDR3: CASSYLRGYNEQFF. CDR3 coding DNA: TGTGCCAGCAGCTATTTGAGGGGTTACAATGAGCAGTTCTTC.

V and J are TRBV7-6 and TRBJ2-3; the D gene is possibly TRBD2 (5 bases). Germline lookup yields CDR1 SGHVS and CDR2 FNYEAQ. This CDR3 comprises 14 residues. The germline V and J ends were trimmed by 4 bases and 3 bases, with 11 bases remaining between them. As DNA, the CDR3 is TGTGCCAGCAGCTCGGCGGGCGATACAGATACGCAGTATTTT. Translated, it gives CASSSAGDTDTQYF.

The V gene is TRBV25-1, the J gene TRBJ2-7, with D unclear. Germline lookup yields CDR1 MGHDK and CDR2 SYGVNS. CDR3 length equals 15 residues. Trimming took 1 base from V and 0 from J, leaving 10 bases between them. CDR3 sequence: CASSESGLHSYEQYF. For the CDR3, the DNA is TGTGCCAGCAGTGAATCCGGCCTTCACTCCTACGAGCAGTACTTC.

The chain has TRBV11-2 and TRBJ1-2; TRBD1 might be the D (5 bases). CDR1 is SGHAT and CDR2 is FQNNGV in the germline V gene. This CDR3 is 16 amino acids long. V was cut by 6 bases and J by 4 bases, with 21 bases left in between. In nucleotides, the CDR3 is TGTGCCAGCAGGACAGCTTCGGGGGGAGAAGGCTATGGCTACACCTTC. Encoded protein: CASRTASGGEGYGYTF.

The sample holds one count of this clone. The CDR3 protein is CASSARDRVSGNTIYF. Written as DNA, the CDR3 is TGTGCCAGCAGCGCCCGGGACAGGGTCTCTGGAAACACCATATATTTT. This chain links TRBV9 with TRBJ1-3; 9 bases fit TRBD1. The CDR3 runs to 16 residues. From germline, CDR1 is SGDLS and CDR2 YYNGEE. Trimming cost V 3 bases and J 0 bases; bases outside gene matches: 4.